This TCR beta chain is drawn from a study of T cells in Graves' hyperthyroidism and ophthalmopathy. The study's findings and limits: Ophthalmopathy onset followed model prediction by a median around 6.6 months. Most thyroid-expanded clonotypes above 0.001 were also found in blood.

This clonotype has ten or more counts. As yet, its antigen is unknown. CDR3 length: 16 amino acids. CDR1 SEHNR and CDR2 FQNEAQ come from the germline V gene (reference sequence). V was clipped by 0 bases and J by 4 bases; unmatched bases: 6. Template material for amplifying TCR beta CDR3 regions consisted of RNA transcripts. A set of HTBI primers served as the primers for a first-round RT-PCR of the TCR CDR3. TCRdb called the multiplex PCR reads again in MiXCR, with one record for every CDR3 protein. The table records 300,000 to 450,000 distinct CDR3 sequences, 14% of them present only once. The source is an older woman with Graves' hyperthyroidism. Sequenced: blood. This sequence joins TRBV7-9 and TRBJ2-1; 7 bases agree with TRBD2. The CDR3 nucleotides read TGTGCCAGCAGCTTAGCGCTAGGACTAGAATACAATGAGCAGTTCTTC. Translated, it gives CASSLALGLEYNEQFF.